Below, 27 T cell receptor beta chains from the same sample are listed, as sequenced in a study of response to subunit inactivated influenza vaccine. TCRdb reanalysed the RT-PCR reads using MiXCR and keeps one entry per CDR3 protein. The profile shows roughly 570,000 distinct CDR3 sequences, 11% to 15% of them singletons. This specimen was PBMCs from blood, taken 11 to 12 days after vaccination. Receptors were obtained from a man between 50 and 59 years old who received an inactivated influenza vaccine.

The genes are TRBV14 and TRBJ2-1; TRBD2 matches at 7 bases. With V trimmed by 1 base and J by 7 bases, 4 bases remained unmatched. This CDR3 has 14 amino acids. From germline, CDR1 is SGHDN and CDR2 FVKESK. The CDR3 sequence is CASSQGWGGNEQFF. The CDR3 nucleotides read TGTGCCAGCAGCCAAGGGTGGGGGGGGAATGAGCAGTTCTTC.

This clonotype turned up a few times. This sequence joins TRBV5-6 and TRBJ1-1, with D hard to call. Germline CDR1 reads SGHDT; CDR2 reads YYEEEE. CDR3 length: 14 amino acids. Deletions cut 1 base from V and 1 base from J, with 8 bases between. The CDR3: CASSLTVTNTEAFF. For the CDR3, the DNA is TGTGCCAGCAGCTTGACCGTTACGAACACTGAAGCTTTCTTT.

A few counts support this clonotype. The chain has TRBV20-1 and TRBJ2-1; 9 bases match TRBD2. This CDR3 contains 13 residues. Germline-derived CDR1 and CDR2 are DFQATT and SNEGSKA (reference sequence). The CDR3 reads CRVAGGPHNEQFF. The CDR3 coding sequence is TGCAGGGTGGCGGGAGGGCCCCACAATGAGCAGTTCTTC.

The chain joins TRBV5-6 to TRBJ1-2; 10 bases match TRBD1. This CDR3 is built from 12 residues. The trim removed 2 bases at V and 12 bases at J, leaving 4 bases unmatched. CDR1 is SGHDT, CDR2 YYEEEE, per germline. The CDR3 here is CASSFDRGQDTF. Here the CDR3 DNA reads TGTGCCAGCAGCTTTGACAGGGGGCAGGACACCTTC.

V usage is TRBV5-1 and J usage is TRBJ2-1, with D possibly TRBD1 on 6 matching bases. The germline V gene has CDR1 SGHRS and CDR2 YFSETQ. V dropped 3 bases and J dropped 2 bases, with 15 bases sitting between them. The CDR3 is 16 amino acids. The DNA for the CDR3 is TGCGCCAGCAGCTCCCGTGGGGCAGGGGCCTACAATGAGCAGTTCTTC. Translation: CASSSRGAGAYNEQFF.

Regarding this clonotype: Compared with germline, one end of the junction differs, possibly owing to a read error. The CDR3 spells CASSSPPNPAGTTSTDTQYF. The CDR3 DNA reads TGTGCTAGCAGCTCACCGCCAAACCCCGCGGGAACCACTAGCACAGATACGCAGTATTTT. J is TRBJ2-3 and V is TRBV7-7; D may be TRBD2 (6 bases). Germline-derived CDR1 and CDR2 are SSHAT and FNYEAQ (reference sequence). This CDR3 contains 20 residues.

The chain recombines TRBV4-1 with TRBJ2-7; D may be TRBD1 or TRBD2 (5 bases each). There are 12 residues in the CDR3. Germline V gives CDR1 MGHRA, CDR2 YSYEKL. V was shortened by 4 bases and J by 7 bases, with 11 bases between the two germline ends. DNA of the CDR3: TGCGCCAGCAGCCCACCCTGGGGGGAGCAGTACTTC. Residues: CASSPPWGEQYF.

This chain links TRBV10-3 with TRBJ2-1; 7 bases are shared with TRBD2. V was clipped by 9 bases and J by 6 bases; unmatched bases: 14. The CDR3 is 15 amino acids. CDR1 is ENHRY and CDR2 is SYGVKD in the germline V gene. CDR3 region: CAIGEPQLATNEQFF. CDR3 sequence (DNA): TGTGCCATAGGGGAACCCCAACTAGCGACCAATGAGCAGTTCTTC.

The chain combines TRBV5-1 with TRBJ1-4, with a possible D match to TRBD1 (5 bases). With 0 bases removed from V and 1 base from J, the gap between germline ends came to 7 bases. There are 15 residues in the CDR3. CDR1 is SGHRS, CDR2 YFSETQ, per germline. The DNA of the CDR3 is TGCGCCAGCAGCTTGGCTGGACAAACTAATGAAAAACTGTTTTTT. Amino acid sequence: CASSLAGQTNEKLFF. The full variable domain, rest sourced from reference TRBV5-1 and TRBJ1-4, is KAGVTQTPRYLIKTRGQQVTLSCSPISGHRSVSWYQQTPGQGLQFLFEYFSETQRNKGNFPGRFSGRQFSNSRSEMNVSTLELGDSALYLCASSLAGQTNEKLFFGSGTQLSVL.

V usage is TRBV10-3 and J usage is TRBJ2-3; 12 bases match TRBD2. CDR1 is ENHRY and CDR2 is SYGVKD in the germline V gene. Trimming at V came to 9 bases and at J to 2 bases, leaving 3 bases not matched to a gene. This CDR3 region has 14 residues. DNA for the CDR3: TGTGCCATAGGACTAGCGGGGATCACAGATACGCAGTATTTT. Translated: CAIGLAGITDTQYF.

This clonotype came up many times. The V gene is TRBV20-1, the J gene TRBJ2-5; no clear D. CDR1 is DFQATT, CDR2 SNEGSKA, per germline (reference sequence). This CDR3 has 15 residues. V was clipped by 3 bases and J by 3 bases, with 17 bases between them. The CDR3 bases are TGCAGTGCTAGGAAGTACCCCCTCTCCAAAGAGACCCAGTACTTC. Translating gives CSARKYPLSKETQYF.

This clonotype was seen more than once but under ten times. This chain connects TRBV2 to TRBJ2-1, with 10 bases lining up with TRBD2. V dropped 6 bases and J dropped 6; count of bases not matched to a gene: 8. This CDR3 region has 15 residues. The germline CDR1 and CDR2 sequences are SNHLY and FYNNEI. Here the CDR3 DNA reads TGTGCCAGCAGAGAGCTAGCGGGAGCCTCCAATGAGCAGTTCTTC. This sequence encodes CASRELAGASNEQFF.

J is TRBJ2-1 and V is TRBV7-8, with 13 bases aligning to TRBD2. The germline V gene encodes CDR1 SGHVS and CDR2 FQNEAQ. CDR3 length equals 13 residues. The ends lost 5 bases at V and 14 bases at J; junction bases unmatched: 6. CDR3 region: CASSPWTSGSKFF. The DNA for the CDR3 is TGTGCCAGCAGCCCCTGGACTAGCGGGAGTAAGTTCTTC.

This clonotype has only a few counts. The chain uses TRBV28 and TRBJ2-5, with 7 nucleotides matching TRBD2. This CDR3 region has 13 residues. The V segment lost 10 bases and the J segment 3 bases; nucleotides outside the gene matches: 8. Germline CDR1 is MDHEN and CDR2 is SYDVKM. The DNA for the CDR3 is TGTGCCACCGGGTCGCTAGCGGAAGAGACCCAGTACTTC. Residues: CATGSLAEETQYF.

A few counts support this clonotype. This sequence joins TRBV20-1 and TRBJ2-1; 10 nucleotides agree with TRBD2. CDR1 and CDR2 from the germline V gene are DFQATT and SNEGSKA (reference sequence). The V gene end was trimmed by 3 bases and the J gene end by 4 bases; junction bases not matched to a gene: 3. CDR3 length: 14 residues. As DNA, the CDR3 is TGCAGTGCTAGGACAGCGGGGGGGTACAATGAGCAGTTCTTC. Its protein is CSARTAGGYNEQFF.

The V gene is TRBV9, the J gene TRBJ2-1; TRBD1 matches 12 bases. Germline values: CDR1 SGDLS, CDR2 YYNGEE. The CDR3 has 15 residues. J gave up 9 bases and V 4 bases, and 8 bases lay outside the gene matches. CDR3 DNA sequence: TGTGCCAGCAGCACGGGACAGGGGGCTTGGAGTGAGCAGTTCTTC. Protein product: CASSTGQGAWSEQFF.

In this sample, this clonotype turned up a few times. The CDR3 loop is CSASTTAQETQYF. The CDR3 DNA reads as TGCAGTGCTAGCACGACAGCCCAAGAGACCCAGTACTTC. The chain is built from TRBV20-1 and TRBJ2-5, with a weak D call TRBD1 (5 bases). The CDR3 is 13 amino acids. CDR1 and CDR2 from the germline V gene are DFQATT and SNEGSKA (reference sequence). Trimming removed 3 bases from V and 1 base from J, with 9 bases in between.

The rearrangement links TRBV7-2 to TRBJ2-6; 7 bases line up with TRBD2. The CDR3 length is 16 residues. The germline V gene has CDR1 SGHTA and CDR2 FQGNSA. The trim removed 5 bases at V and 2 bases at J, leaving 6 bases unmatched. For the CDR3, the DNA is TGTGCCAGCAGCCGTTCTCTAGCGGCTGGGGCCAACGTCCTGACTTTC. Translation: CASSRSLAAGANVLTF.

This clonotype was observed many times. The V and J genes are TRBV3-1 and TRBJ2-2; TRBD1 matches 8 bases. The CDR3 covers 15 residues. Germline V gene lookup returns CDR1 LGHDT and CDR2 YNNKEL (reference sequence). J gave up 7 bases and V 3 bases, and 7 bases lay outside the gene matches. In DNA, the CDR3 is TGTGCCAGCAGCCATTTTCAGGGGGCGATCGGGGAGCTGTTTTTT. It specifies CASSHFQGAIGELFF.

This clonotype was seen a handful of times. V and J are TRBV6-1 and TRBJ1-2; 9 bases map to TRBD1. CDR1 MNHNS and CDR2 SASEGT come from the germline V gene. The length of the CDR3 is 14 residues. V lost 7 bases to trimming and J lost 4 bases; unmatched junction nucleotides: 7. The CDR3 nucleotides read TGTGCCAGCACCAGGACAGGGGCGGCCTATGGCTACACCTTC. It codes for CASTRTGAAYGYTF.

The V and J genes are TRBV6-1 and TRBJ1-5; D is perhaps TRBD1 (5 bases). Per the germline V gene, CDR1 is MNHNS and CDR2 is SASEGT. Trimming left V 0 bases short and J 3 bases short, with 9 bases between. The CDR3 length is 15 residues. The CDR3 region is CASSEAQGFNQPQHF. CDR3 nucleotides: TGTGCCAGCAGTGAAGCGCAGGGCTTCAATCAGCCCCAGCATTTT.

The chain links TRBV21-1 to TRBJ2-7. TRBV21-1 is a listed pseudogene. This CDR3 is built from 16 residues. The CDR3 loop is CASSKVRSTRSYEQYF. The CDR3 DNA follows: TGTGCCAGCAGCAAGGTCCGGTCTACTCGCTCCTACGAGCAGTACTTC.

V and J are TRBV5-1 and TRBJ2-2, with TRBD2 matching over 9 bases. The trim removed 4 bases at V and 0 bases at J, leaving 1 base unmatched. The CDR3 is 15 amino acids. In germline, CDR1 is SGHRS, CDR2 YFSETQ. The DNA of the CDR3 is TGCGCCAGCAGCCCTAGCGGGACGAACACCGGGGAGCTGTTTTTT. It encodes CASSPSGTNTGELFF.

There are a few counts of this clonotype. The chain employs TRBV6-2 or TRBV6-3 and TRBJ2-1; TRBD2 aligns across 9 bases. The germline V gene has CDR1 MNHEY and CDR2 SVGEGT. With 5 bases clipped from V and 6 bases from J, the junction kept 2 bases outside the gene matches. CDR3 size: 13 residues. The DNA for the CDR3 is TGTGCCAGCAGTAGGACTAGCGTCAATGAGCAGTTCTTC. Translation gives CASSRTSVNEQFF.

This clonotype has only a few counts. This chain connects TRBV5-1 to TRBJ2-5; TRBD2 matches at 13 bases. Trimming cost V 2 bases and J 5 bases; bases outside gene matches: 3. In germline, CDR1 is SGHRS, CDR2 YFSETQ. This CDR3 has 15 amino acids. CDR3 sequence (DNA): TGCGCCAGCAGCTTTGGACTAGCGGGAGAGGAGACCCAGTACTTC. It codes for CASSFGLAGEETQYF.

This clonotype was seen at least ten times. The CDR3 is CASSRQTGDTQYF. CDR3 sequence (DNA): TGTGCCAGCAGCCGCCAAACGGGAGATACGCAGTATTTT. The chain is built from TRBV5-8 and TRBJ2-3, with no clear D. Germline CDR1 and CDR2: SGHTS and YDEGEE. The V end lost 4 bases, the J end lost 5 bases, and 11 bases lay between the germline ends. This CDR3 is 13 amino acids long.

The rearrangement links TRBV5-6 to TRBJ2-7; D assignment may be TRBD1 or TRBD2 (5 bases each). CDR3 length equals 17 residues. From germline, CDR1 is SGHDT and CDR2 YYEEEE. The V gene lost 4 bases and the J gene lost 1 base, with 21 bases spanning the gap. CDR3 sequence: CASSPIGAGVQSYEQYF. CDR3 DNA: TGTGCCAGCAGCCCCATTGGGGCGGGCGTTCAATCCTACGAGCAGTACTTC. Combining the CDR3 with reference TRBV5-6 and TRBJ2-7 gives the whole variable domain DAGVTQSPTHLIKTRGQQVTLRCSPKSGHDTVSWYQQALGQGPQFIFQYYEEEERQRGNFPDRFSGHQFPNYSSELNVNALLLGDSALYLCASSPIGAGVQSYEQYFGPGTRLTVT.